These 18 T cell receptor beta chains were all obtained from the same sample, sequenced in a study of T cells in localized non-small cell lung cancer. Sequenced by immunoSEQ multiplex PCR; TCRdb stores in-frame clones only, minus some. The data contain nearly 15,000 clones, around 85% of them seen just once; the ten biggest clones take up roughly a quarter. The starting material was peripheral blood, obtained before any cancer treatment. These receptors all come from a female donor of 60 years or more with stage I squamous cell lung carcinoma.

The CDR3 region is CASSVGPQETQYF. The CDR3 DNA sequence: TGCGCCAGCAGCGTGGGACCGCAAGAGACCCAGTACTTC. The chain employs TRBV5-1 and TRBJ2-5; the D gene could be TRBD1 or TRBD2 (5 bases each). Germline CDR1 and CDR2: SGHRS and YFSETQ. V lost 4 bases, J lost 2 bases, and 9 bases lay in between. This CDR3 is 13 amino acids long.

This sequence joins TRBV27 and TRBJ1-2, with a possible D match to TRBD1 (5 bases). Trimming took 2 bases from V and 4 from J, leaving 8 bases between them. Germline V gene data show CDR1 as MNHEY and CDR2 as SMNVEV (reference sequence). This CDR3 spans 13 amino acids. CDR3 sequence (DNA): TGTGCCAGCAGTTTAGGGGGTCTCTATGGCTACACCTTC. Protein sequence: CASSLGGLYGYTF.

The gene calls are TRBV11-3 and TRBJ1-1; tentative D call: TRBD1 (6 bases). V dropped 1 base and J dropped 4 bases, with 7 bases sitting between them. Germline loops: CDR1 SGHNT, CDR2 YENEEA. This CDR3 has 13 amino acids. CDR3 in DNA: TGTGCCAGCAGCTTAGTAGGGGGCACTGAAGCTTTCTTT. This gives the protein CASSLVGGTEAFF.

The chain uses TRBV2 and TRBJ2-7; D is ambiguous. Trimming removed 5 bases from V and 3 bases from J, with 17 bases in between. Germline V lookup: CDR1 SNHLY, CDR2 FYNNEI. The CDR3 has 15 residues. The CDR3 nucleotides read TGTGCCAGCAGTTCAGAGTCATACCCGGTCTACGAGCAGTACTTC. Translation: CASSSESYPVYEQYF.

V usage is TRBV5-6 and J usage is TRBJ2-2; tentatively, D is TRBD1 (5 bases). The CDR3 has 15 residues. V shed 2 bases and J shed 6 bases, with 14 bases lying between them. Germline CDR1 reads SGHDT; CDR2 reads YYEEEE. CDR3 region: CASSLGQGESGELFF. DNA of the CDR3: TGTGCCAGCAGCTTAGGGCAGGGCGAATCCGGGGAGCTGTTTTTT.

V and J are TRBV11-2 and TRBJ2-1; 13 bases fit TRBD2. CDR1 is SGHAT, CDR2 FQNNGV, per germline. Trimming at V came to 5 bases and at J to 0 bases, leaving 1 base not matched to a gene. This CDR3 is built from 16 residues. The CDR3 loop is CASSRTSGSSYNEQFF. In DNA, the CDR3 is TGTGCCAGCAGCAGGACTAGCGGGAGCTCCTACAATGAGCAGTTCTTC.

The CDR3 protein is CASSLEYREGGYTF. The CDR3 coding sequence is TGTGCCAGCAGCTTAGAGTACAGGGAGGGGGGCTACACCTTC. The gene calls are TRBV7-2 and TRBJ1-2, with D possibly being TRBD1 (6 bases). Per the germline V gene, CDR1 is SGHTA and CDR2 is FQGNSA. V was clipped by 1 base and J by 8 bases, with 14 bases between them. The CDR3 totals 14 residues.

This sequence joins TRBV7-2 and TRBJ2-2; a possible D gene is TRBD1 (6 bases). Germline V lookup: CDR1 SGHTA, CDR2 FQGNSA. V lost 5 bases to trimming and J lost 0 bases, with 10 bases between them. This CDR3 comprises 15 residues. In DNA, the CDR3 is TGTGCCAGCAGCCACAGGGTTACGAACACCGGGGAGCTGTTTTTT. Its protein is CASSHRVTNTGELFF. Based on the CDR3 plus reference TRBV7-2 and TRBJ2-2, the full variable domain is GAGVSQSPSNKVTEKGKDVELRCDPISGHTALYWYRQSLGQGLEFLIYFQGNSAPDKSGLPSDRFSAERTGGSVSTLTIQRTQQEDSAVYLCASSHRVTNTGELFFGEGSRLTVL.

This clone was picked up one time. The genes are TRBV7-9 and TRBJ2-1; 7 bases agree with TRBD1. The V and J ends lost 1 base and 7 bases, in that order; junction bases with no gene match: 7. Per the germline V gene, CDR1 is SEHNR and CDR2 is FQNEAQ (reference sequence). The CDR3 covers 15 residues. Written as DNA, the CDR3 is TGTGCCAGCAGCTTAGGAGACCTACAGGGGAATGAGCAGTTCTTC. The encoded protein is CASSLGDLQGNEQFF. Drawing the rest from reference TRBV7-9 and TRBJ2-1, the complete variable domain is DTGVSQNPRHKITKRGQNVTFRCDPISEHNRLYWYRQTLGQGPEFLTYFQNEAQLEKSRLLSDRFSAERPKGSFSTLEIQRTEQGDSAMYLCASSLGDLQGNEQFFGPGTRLTVL.

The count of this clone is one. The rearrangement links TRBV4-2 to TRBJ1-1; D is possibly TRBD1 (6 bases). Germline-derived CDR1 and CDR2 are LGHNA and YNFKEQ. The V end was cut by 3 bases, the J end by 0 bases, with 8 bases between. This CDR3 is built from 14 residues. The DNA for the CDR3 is TGTGCCAGCAGCCAGGGGGCGATGAACACTGAAGCTTTCTTT. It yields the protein CASSQGAMNTEAFF.

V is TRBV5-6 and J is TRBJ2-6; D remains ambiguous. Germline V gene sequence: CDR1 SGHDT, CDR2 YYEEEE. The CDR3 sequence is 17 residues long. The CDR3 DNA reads TGTGCAGCTCGTGACACAATAGCACAAAGTCGGGCCAACGTCCTGACTTTC. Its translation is CAARDTIAQSRANVLTF. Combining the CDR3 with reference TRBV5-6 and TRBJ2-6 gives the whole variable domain DAGVTQSPTHLIKTRGQQVTLRCSPKSGHDTVSWYQQALGQGPQFIFQYYEEEERQRGNFPDRFSGHQFPNYSSELNVNALLLGDSALYLCAARDTIAQSRANVLTFGAGSRLTVL.

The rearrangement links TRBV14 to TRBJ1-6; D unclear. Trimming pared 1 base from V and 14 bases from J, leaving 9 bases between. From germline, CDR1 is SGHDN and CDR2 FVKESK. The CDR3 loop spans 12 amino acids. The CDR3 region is CASSQAPTTLHF. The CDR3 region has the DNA TGTGCCAGCAGCCAAGCCCCTACCACCCTCCACTTT. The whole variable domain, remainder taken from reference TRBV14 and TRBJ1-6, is EAGVTQFPSHSVIEKGQTVTLRCDPISGHDNLYWYRRVMGKEIKFLLHFVKESKQDESGMPNNRFLAERTGGTYSTLKVQPAELEDSGVYFCASSQAPTTLHFGNGTRLTVT.

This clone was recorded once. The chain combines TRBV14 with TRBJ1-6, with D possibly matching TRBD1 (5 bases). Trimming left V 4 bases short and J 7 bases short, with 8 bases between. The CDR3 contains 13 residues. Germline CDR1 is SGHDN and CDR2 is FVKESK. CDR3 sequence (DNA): TGTGCCAGCAGCCGGGACTTCAATTCACCCCTCCACTTT. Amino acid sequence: CASSRDFNSPLHF.

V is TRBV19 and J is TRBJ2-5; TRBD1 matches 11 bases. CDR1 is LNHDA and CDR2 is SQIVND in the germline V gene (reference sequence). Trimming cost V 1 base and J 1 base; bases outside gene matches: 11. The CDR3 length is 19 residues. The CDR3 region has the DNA TGTGCCAGTAGTATAGTGTGGGACAGGGGGGCAGCTGGCCAAGAGACCCAGTACTTC. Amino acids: CASSIVWDRGAAGQETQYF.

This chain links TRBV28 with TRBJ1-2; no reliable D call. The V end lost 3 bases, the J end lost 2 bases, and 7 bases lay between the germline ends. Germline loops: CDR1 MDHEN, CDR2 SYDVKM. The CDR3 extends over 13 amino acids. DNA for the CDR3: TGTGCCAGCAGTTTGTACGGCAACTATGGCTACACCTTC. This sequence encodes CASSLYGNYGYTF.

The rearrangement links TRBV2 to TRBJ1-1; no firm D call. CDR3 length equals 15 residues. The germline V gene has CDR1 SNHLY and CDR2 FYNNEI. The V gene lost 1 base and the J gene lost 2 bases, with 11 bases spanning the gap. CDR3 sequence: CASSEVGKPNTEAFF. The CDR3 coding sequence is TGTGCCAGCAGTGAAGTCGGGAAACCAAACACTGAAGCTTTCTTT.

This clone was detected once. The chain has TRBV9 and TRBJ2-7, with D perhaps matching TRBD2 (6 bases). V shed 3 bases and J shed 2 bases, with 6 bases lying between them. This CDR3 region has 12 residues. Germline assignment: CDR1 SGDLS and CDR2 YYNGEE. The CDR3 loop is CASSGEAYEQYF. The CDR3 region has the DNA TGTGCCAGCAGCGGGGAGGCCTACGAGCAGTACTTC. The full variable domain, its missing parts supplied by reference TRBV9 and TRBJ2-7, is DSGVTQTPKHLITATGQRVTLRCSPRSGDLSVYWYQQSLDQGLQFLIQYYNGEERAKGNILERFSAQQFPDLHSELNLSSLELGDSALYFCASSGEAYEQYFGPGTRLTVT.

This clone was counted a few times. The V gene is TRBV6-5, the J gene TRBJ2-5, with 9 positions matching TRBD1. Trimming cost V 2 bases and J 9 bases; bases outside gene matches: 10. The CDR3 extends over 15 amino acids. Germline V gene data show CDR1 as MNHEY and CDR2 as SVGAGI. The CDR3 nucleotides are TGTGCCAGCAGTTACCGATCACAGGGGGCGAGCGCCCAGTACTTC. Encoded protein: CASSYRSQGASAQYF.